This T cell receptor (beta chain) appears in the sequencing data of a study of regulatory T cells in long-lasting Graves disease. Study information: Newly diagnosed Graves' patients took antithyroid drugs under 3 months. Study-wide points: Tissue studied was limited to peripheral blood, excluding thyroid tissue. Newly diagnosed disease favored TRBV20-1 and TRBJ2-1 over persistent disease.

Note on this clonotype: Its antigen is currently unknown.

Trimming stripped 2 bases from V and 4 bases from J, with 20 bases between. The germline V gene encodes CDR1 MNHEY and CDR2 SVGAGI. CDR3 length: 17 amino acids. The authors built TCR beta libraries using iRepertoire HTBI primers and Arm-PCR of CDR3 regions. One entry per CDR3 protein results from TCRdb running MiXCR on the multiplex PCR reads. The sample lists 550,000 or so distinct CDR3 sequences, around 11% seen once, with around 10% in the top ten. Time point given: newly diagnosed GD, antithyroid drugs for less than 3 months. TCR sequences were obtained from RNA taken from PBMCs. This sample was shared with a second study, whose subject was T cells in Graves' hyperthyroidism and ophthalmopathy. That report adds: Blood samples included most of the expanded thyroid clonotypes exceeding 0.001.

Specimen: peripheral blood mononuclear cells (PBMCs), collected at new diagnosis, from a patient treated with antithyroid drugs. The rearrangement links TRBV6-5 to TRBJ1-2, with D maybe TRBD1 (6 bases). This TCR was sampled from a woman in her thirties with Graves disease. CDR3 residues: CASSYDLGQTLGYGYTF. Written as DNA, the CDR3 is TGTGCCAGCAGTTACGATTTAGGACAGACCCTTGGCTATGGCTACACCTTC.